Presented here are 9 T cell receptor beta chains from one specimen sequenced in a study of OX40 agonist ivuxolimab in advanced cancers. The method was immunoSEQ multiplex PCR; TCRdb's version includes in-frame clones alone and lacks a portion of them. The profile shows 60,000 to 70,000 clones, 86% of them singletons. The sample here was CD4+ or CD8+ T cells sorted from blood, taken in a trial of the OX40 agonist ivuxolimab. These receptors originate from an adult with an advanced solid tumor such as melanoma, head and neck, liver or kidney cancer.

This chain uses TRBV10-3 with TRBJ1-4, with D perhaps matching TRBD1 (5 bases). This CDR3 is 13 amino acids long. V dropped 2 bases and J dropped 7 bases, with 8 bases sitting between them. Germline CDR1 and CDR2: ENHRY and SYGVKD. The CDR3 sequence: CAISEGAAEKLFF. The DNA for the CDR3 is TGTGCCATCAGTGAGGGGGCCGCTGAAAAACTGTTTTTT.

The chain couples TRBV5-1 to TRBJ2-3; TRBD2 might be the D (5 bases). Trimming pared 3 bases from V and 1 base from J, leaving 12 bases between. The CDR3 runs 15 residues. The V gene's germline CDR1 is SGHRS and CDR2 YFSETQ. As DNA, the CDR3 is TGCGCCAGCAGCTGGGGTAGCGCAGGCACAGATACGCAGTATTTT. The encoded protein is CASSWGSAGTDTQYF.

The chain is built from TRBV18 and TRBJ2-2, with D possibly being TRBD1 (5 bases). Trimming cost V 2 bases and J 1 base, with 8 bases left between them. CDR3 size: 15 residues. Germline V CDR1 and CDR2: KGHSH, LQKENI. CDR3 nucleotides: TGTGCCAGCTCACCAAACGGACAGAACACCGGGGAGCTGTTTTTT. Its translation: CASSPNGQNTGELFF.

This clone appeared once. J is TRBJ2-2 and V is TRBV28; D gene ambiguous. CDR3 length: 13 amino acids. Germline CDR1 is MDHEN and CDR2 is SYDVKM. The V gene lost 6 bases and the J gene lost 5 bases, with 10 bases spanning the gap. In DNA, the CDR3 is TGTGCCAGCAGCCTCCCCCGGACCGGGGAGCTGTTTTTT. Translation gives CASSLPRTGELFF.

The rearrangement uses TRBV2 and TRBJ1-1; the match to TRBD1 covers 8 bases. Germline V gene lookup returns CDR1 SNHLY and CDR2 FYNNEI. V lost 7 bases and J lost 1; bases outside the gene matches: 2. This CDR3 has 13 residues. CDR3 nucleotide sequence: TGTGCCAGCACCAGGGGGCAGAACACTGAAGCTTTCTTT. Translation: CASTRGQNTEAFF. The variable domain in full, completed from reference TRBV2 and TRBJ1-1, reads EPEVTQTPSHQVTQMGQEVILRCVPISNHLYFYWYRQILGQKVEFLVSFYNNEISEKSEIFDDQFSVERPDGSNFTLKIRSTKLEDSAMYFCASTRGQNTEAFFGQGTRLTVV.

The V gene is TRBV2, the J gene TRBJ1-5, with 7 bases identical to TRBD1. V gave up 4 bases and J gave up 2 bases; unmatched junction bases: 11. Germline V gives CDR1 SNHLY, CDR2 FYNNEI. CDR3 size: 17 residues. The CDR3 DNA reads TGTGCCAGCAGTGTCCTTGGACAGGTGGATGGCAATCAGCCCCAGCATTTT. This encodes CASSVLGQVDGNQPQHF.

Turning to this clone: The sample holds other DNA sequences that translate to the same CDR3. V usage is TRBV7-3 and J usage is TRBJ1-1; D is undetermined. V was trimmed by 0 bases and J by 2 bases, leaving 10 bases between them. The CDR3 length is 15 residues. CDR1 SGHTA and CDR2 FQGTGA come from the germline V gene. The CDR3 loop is CASSLTGEGNTEAFF. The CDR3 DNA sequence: TGTGCCAGCAGCTTAACGGGAGAGGGTAACACTGAAGCTTTCTTT. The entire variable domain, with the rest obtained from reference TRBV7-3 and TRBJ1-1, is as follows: GAGVSQTPSNKVTEKGKYVELRCDPISGHTALYWYRQSLGQGPEFLIYFQGTGAADDSGLPNDRFFAVRPEGSVSTLKIQRTERGDSAVYLCASSLTGEGNTEAFFGQGTRLTVV.

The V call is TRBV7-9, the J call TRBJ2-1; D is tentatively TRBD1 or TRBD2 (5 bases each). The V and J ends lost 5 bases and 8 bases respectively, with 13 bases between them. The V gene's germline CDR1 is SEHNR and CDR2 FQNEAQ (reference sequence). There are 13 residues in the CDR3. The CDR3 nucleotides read TGTGCCAGCAGCGGGACCCACGACGATGAGCAGTTCTTC. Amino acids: CASSGTHDDEQFF. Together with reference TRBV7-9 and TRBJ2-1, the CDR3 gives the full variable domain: DTGVSQNPRHKITKRGQNVTFRCDPISEHNRLYWYRQTLGQGPEFLTYFQNEAQLEKSRLLSDRFSAERPKGSFSTLEIQRTEQGDSAMYLCASSGTHDDEQFFGPGTRLTVL.

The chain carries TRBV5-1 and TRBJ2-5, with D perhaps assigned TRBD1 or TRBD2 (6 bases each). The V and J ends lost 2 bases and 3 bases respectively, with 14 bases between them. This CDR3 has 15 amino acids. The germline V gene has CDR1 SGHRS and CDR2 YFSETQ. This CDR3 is CASSFSGVAEETQYF. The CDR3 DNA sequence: TGCGCCAGCAGCTTCTCAGGGGTAGCGGAAGAGACCCAGTACTTC.